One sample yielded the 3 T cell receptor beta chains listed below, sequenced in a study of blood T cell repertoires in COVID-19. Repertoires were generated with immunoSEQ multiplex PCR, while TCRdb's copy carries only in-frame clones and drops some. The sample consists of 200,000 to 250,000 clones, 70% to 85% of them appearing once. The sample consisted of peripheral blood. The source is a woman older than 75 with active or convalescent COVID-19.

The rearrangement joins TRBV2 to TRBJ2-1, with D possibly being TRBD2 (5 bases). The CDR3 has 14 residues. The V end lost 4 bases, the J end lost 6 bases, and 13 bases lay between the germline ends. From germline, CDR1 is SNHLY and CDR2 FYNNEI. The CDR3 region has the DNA TGTGCCAGCAGTGCCCCTAGCTCTCGCAATGAGCAGTTCTTC. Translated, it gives CASSAPSSRNEQFF. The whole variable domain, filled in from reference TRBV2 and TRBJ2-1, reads EPEVTQTPSHQVTQMGQEVILRCVPISNHLYFYWYRQILGQKVEFLVSFYNNEISEKSEIFDDQFSVERPDGSNFTLKIRSTKLEDSAMYFCASSAPSSRNEQFFGPGTRLTVL.

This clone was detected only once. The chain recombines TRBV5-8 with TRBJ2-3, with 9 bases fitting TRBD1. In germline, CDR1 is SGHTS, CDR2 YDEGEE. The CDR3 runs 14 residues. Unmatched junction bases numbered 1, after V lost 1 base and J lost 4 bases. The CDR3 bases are TGTGCCAGCAGCTTGACAGGGGGCGCAGATACGCAGTATTTT. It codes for CASSLTGGADTQYF.

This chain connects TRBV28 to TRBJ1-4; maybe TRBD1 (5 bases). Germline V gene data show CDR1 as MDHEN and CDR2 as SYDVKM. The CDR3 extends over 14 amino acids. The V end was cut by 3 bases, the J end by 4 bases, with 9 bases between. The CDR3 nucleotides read TGTGCCAGCAGTTTCAGGGTCCTTAATGAAAAACTGTTTTTT. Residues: CASSFRVLNEKLFF.